The TCR beta chain described here comes from a study of cytomegalovirus exposure and HLA in healthy donors. Regarding the study as a whole: A later analysis found that most CMV-associated TCR beta chains appeared HLA-restricted.

As regards this clone: Its antigen is unknown.

The CDR3 covers 15 residues. Germline V gene data show CDR1 as MDHEN and CDR2 as SYDVKM. V was clipped by 5 bases and J by 4 bases; unmatched bases: 8. The PCR had 60 Vbeta and 13 Jbeta primers. The data were produced by immunoSEQ multiplex PCR, yet TCRdb's version contains in-frame clones alone and is incomplete. The repertoire holds 90,000 to 120,000 clones, roughly three quarters seen once, with about 2% in the top ten. While unrecorded immune exposures were likely, the donors were nominally healthy when sampled. V usage is TRBV28 and J usage is TRBJ1-3; TRBD1 agrees at 7 bases. This TCR was sampled from a man between 18 and 29 years old in good health and CMV-seronegative. Sequencing was done on a sample of PBMCs. In nucleotides, the CDR3 is TGTGCCAGCAGTGAGCCGAGGGGGCCGGGAAACACCATATATTTT. The encoded protein is CASSEPRGPGNTIYF.